The clone carrying this T cell receptor beta chain was observed at least ten times. Its antigen remains unknown. The data stem from a study of T cells after yellow fever vaccination. Whole-study results and caveats: Abundant contaminating clonotypes from the bulk population could appear in FACS-sorted repertoires. Although most clonotypes did not, a small share appeared in both CD4 and CD8 compartments.

Using its own MiXCR run on the 5' RACE reads, TCRdb lists one record per CDR3 protein. This sample has 300,000 to 400,000 distinct CDR3 sequences; under 7.5% occur once, and the top ten carry about 15%. Sequenced here: PBMCs, sampled 5 days after the yellow fever booster vaccination. The receptor comes from a young man who received the YFV17D yellow fever vaccine.

The DNA of the CDR3 is TGTGCCAGCAGCCTTAACAGTCCCGGGACTAGCGGGAGGATTGGTGAGCAGTTCTTC. Encoded protein: CASSLNSPGTSGRIGEQFF. This chain joins TRBV7-6 and TRBJ2-1; 15 bases fit TRBD2. CDR3 size: 19 residues. Trimming took 5 bases from V and 9 from J; bases not matched to a gene: 17. Germline CDR1 reads SGHVS; CDR2 reads FNYEAQ. Variable domain in full (rest from reference TRBV7-6 and TRBJ2-1): GAGVSQSPRYKVTKRGQDVALRCDPISGHVSLYWYRQALGQGPEFLTYFNYEAQQDKSGLPNDRFSAERPEGSISTLTIQRTEQRDSAMYRCASSLNSPGTSGRIGEQFFGPGTRLTVL.